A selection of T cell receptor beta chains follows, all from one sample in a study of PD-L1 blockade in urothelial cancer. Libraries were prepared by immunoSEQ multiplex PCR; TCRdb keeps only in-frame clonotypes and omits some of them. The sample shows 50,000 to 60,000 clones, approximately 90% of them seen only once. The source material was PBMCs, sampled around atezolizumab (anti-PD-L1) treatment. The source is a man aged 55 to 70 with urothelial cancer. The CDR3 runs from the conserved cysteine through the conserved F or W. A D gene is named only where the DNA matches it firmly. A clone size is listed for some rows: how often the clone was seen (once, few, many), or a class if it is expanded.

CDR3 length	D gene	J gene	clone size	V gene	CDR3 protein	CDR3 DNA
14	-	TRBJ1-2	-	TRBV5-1	CASSLGQESYGYTF	TGCGCCAGCAGCTTGGGACAGGAATCCTATGGCTACACCTTC
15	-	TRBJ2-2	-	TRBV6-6	CASSPGQPNTGELFF	TGTGCCAGCAGCCCCGGACAGCCGAACACCGGGGAGCTGTTTTTT
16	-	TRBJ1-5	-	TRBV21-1	CASSTVRRSSNQPQHF	TGTGCCAGCAGCACTGTGCGACGGAGTAGCAATCAGCCCCAGCATTTT
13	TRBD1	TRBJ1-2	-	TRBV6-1	CASSLTGNYGYTF	TGTGCCAGCAGCCTGACAGGGAACTATGGCTACACCTTC
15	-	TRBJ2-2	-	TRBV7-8	CASSPLRVNTGELFF	TGTGCCAGCAGCCCACTCCGGGTCAACACCGGGGAGCTGTTTTTT
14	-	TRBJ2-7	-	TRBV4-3	CASSQEGSLRPQYF	TGCGCCAGCAGCCAAGAGGGGAGCCTTCGGCCCCAGTACTTC
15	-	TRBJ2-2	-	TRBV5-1	CASSRTGGPTGELFF	TGCGCCAGCAGTAGGACTGGAGGGCCCACCGGGGAGCTGTTTTTT
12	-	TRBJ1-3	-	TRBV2	CASSEIQNTIYF	TGTGCCAGCAGTGAAATTCAGAACACCATATATTTT
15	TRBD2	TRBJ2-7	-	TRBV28	CASTSGGGRVYEQYF	TGTGCCAGCACCTCCGGGGGGGGGCGGGTCTACGAGCAGTACTTC
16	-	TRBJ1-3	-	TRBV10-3	CAISGLGQIGGNTIYF	TGTGCCATCAGTGGCTTAGGACAGATCGGTGGAAACACCATATATTTT
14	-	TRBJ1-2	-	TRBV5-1	CASSTAQGNYGYTF	TGCGCCAGCAGCACGGCCCAGGGTAACTATGGCTACACCTTC
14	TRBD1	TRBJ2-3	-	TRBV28	CASSPGQDPDTQYF	TGTGCCAGCAGTCCTGGACAGGACCCAGATACGCAGTATTTT
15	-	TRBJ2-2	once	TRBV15	CATSRGTPRAGELFF	TGTGCCACCAGCAGAGGGACTCCTCGGGCCGGGGAGCTGTTTTTT
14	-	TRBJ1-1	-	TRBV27	CASSTGTYNTEAFF	TGTGCCAGCAGTACCGGGACATACAACACTGAAGCTTTCTTT
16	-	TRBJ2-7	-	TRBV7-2	CASSLVGGASSYEQYF	TGTGCCAGCAGCCTCGTTGGGGGGGCGAGCTCCTACGAGCAGTACTTC
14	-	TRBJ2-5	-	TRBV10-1	CASSEGGSQETQYF	TGCGCCAGCAGTGAAGGGGGATCCCAAGAGACCCAGTACTTC
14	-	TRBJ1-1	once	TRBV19	CASITEQAGTEAFF	TGTGCCAGTATTACGGAACAGGCGGGGACTGAAGCTTTCTTT
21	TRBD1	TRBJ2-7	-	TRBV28	CASSLAGQGELREEHSYEQYF	TGTGCCAGCAGTTTAGCGGGACAGGGGGAATTGCGGGAGGAACATTCCTACGAGCAGTACTTC
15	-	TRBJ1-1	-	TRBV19	CASTLGRGANTEAFF	TGTGCCTCGACCCTTGGGCGGGGGGCGAACACTGAAGCTTTCTTT
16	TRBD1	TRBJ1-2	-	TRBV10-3	CAISDRGPTTNYGYTF	TGTGCCATCAGCGACAGGGGACCCACAACAAACTATGGCTACACCTTC
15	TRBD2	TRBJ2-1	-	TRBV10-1	CASSAASGGSNEQFF	TGCGCCAGCAGTGCGGCTAGCGGGGGGTCCAATGAGCAGTTCTTC
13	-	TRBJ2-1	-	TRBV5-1	CASRQVNYNEQFF	TGCGCCAGCAGACAGGTTAACTACAATGAGCAGTTCTTC
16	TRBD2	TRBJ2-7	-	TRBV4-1	CASSQARTSVSYEQYF	TGCGCCAGCAGCCAGGCACGGACTAGCGTCTCCTACGAGCAGTACTTC
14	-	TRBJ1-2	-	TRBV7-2	CASSGRTGNYGYTF	TGTGCCAGCAGCGGACGAACAGGGAACTATGGCTACACCTTC
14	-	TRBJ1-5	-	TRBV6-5	CATRVSWGDQPQHF	TGTGCCACCCGGGTCTCCTGGGGCGATCAGCCCCAGCATTTT
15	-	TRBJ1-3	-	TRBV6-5	CASSPPTAFGNTIYF	TGTGCCAGCAGTCCCCCGACAGCGTTTGGAAACACCATATATTTT
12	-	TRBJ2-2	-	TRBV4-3	CASYGGPGELFF	TGCGCCAGCTATGGGGGCCCCGGGGAGCTGTTTTTT
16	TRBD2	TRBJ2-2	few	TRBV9	CASSVGAGGPVGELFF	TGTGCCAGCAGCGTAGGAGCGGGAGGGCCTGTCGGGGAGCTGTTTTTT
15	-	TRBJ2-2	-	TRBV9	CASSVASRGLGELFF	TGTGCCAGCAGCGTAGCTAGTAGGGGTCTCGGGGAGCTGTTTTTT
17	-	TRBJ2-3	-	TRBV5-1	CASSLEPGTGVVDTQYF	TGCGCCAGCAGCTTGGAGCCCGGGACGGGAGTGGTAGATACGCAGTATTTT
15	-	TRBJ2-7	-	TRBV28	CASNGNRVGAYEQYF	TGTGCCAGTAACGGAAACAGGGTTGGTGCCTACGAGCAGTACTTC
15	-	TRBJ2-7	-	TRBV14	CASRNMSGHLYEQYF	TGTGCCAGCCGCAATATGTCGGGACATCTCTACGAGCAGTACTTC
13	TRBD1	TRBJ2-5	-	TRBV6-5	CASSRTGEETQYF	TGTGCCAGCAGCCGGACAGGGGAAGAGACCCAGTACTTC
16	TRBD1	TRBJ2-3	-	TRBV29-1	CSVEFQDRGHSDTQYF	TGCAGCGTTGAGTTTCAGGACAGGGGGCACTCAGATACGCAGTATTTT
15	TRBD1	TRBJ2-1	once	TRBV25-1	CASSEAGTDYNEQFF	TGTGCCAGCAGTGAAGCCGGGACAGATTACAATGAGCAGTTCTTC
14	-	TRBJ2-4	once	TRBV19	CASSIRAGQNIQYF	TGTGCCAGTAGTATTCGGGCGGGGCAGAACATTCAGTACTTC
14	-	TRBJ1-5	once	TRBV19	CASSMGQSYQPQHF	TGTGCCAGTAGTATGGGGCAGTCCTATCAGCCCCAGCATTTT
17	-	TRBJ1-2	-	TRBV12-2	CASRLGWAQGTNYGYTF	-
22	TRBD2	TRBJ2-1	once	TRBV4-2	CASSQAAHSGSGGAGFYNEQFF	TGTGCCAGCAGCCAAGCTGCCCATTCGGGTAGCGGGGGGGCCGGTTTTTACAATGAGCAGTTCTTC
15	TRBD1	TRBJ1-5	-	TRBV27	CASRRGQGAKAPQHF	TGTGCCAGCAGGAGGGGACAGGGGGCTAAAGCGCCCCAGCATTTT
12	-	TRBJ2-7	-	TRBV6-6	CASSLSSYEQYF	TGTGCCAGCAGCCTTAGCTCCTACGAGCAGTACTTC
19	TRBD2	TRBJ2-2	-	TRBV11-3	CASSSGTSGSRSNTGELFF	TGTGCCAGCAGCTCCGGGACTAGCGGGAGCCGCTCGAACACCGGGGAGCTGTTTTTT
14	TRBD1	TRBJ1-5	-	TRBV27	CASSSRQGWQPQHF	TGTGCCAGCAGTTCCCGACAGGGCTGGCAGCCCCAGCATTTT
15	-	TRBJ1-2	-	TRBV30	CAWSGGQGRGYGYTF	TGTGCCTGGAGCGGCGGGCAGGGGCGCGGCTATGGCTACACCTTC
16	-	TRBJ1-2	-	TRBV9	CASSVAGGGLDYGYTF	TGTGCCAGCAGCGTAGCTGGCGGGGGGCTTGACTATGGCTACACCTTC
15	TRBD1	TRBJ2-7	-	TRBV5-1	CASSLGTGVTYEQYF	TGCGCCAGCAGCTTGGGGACAGGGGTGACCTACGAGCAGTACTTC